A single sample gave rise to the 29 T cell receptor beta chains below, sequenced in a study of regulatory T cells in long-lasting Graves disease. The authors built TCR beta libraries using iRepertoire HTBI primers and Arm-PCR of CDR3 regions. TCRdb processed the multiplex PCR reads anew with MiXCR; each CDR3 protein has one entry. The repertoire holds roughly 410,000 distinct CDR3 sequences, with about 15% as singletons. Noted time point: newly diagnosed GD, antithyroid drugs for less than 3 months. PBMC RNA was the source of the TCR library. Separately, the same data were catalogued under a study of T cells in Graves' hyperthyroidism and ophthalmopathy.

Sequencing used peripheral blood mononuclear cells (PBMCs), obtained at new diagnosis, from a patient treated with antithyroid drugs. The origin of the receptors is a woman in her 40s with Graves disease.

This clonotype was seen many times. The rearrangement uses TRBV27 and TRBJ2-1; 14 nucleotides match TRBD2. V was pared by 7 bases and J by 3 bases, with 11 bases of the junction left unmatched. The CDR3 spans 18 residues. Germline CDR1 is MNHEY and CDR2 is SMNVEV (reference sequence). The CDR3 DNA is TGTGCCAGCACCACCTCAGGGACTAGCGGGAGAGGCTACAATGAGCAGTTCTTC. Translated, it gives CASTTSGTSGRGYNEQFF.

The chain employs TRBV9 and TRBJ2-1; D gene uncertain. The CDR3 consists of 13 residues. Germline CDR1 reads SGDLS; CDR2 reads YYNGEE. V was pared by 2 bases and J by 3 bases, with 6 bases between. The DNA for the CDR3 is TGTGCCAGCAGCGTCCCAGGCTACAATGAGCAGTTCTTC. Its translation: CASSVPGYNEQFF. Supplemented by reference TRBV9 and TRBJ2-1, the full variable domain reads DSGVTQTPKHLITATGQRVTLRCSPRSGDLSVYWYQQSLDQGLQFLIQYYNGEERAKGNILERFSAQQFPDLHSELNLSSLELGDSALYFCASSVPGYNEQFFGPGTRLTVL.

Many counts were recorded for this clonotype. J is TRBJ2-5 and V is TRBV4-1, with unresolved D. Germline V gene lookup returns CDR1 MGHRA and CDR2 YSYEKL. The V and J ends lost 5 bases and 5 bases respectively, with 12 bases between them. The CDR3 contains 13 residues. DNA of the CDR3: TGCGCCAGCAGCTTCGGAGTATCGGAGACCCAGTACTTC. Its protein product is CASSFGVSETQYF.

This clonotype has ten or more counts. The chain links TRBV3-1 to TRBJ2-1; weak D call: TRBD1 (6 bases). The germline CDR1 and CDR2 sequences are LGHDT and YNNKEL (reference sequence). V was shortened by 4 bases and J by 5 bases, with 12 bases between the two germline ends. This CDR3 spans 14 amino acids. CDR3 region: CASSPRGRDNEQFF. The CDR3 nucleotides are TGTGCCAGCAGCCCCAGGGGCAGAGACAATGAGCAGTTCTTC.

This clonotype appeared many times. The rearrangement links TRBV7-8 to TRBJ1-6, with D possibly TRBD1 on 6 matching bases. The CDR3 runs to 13 residues. V lost 3 bases to trimming and J lost 10 bases, with 10 bases between them. The V gene's germline CDR1 is SGHVS and CDR2 FQNEAQ. CDR3 nucleotide sequence: TGTGCCAGCAGCTTGGGGGCCAGGTCACCCCTCCACTTT. Translated: CASSLGARSPLHF.

This clonotype has at least ten counts. Here the CDR3 DNA reads TGCGCCAGCAGCTTGGTTGGCAGGGGAACAGATACGCAGTATTTT. Encoded protein: CASSLVGRGTDTQYF. The chain joins TRBV5-1 to TRBJ2-3; maybe TRBD1 (6 bases). Trimming took 0 bases from V and 3 from J, leaving 11 bases between them. Germline V gives CDR1 SGHRS, CDR2 YFSETQ. This CDR3 is 15 amino acids long. Looking up the rest from reference TRBV5-1 and TRBJ2-3 gives the full variable domain: KAGVTQTPRYLIKTRGQQVTLSCSPISGHRSVSWYQQTPGQGLQFLFEYFSETQRNKGNFPGRFSGRQFSNSRSEMNVSTLELGDSALYLCASSLVGRGTDTQYFGPGTRLTVL.

This clonotype appeared many times. This sequence joins TRBV12-3 or TRBV12-4 and TRBJ1-1, with 9 bases lining up with TRBD1. V shed 6 bases, J shed 4 bases, and the junction held 6 bases outside the gene matches. CDR3 size: 14 residues. The CDR3 nucleotides are TGTGCCAGCAGCCCGACAGGGGGTAGCACTGAAGCTTTCTTT. Translated, it gives CASSPTGGSTEAFF.

The CDR3 DNA reads TGTGCCTGGACAGGGGATGGTCGGTATAATTCACCCCTCCACTTT. It encodes CAWTGDGRYNSPLHF. This rearrangement joins TRBV30 to TRBJ1-6; TRBD1 is a possible D gene (6 bases). The CDR3 has 15 amino acids. The V gene lost 4 bases and the J gene lost 4 bases, with 14 bases spanning the gap. Germline CDR1 reads GTSNPN; CDR2 reads SVGIG (reference sequence).

Many counts were recorded for this clonotype. The gene calls are TRBV6-1 and TRBJ1-1, with TRBD1 matching 10 bases. CDR1 is MNHNS and CDR2 is SASEGT in the germline V gene. The CDR3 loop spans 14 amino acids. V gave up 6 bases and J gave up 5 bases; unmatched junction bases: 6. The CDR3 coding sequence is TGTGCCAGCAGAACCGGGACAGGGGAAACTGAAGCTTTCTTT. It is translated as CASRTGTGETEAFF.

Remarks on this clonotype: A much larger clone sits a single nucleotide away, making a read error possible. The rearrangement links TRBV28 to TRBJ1-1; TRBD1 might be the D (5 bases). The CDR3 runs to 12 residues. CDR1 is MDHEN and CDR2 is SYDVKM in the germline V gene. Written as DNA, the CDR3 is TGTGTCAGCAGTTTATCAGAGGGGCAAGCTTTCTTT. It yields the protein CVSSLSEGQAFF.

The chain employs TRBV11-2 and TRBJ2-2; 10 nucleotides line up with TRBD1. The V gene's germline CDR1 is SGHAT and CDR2 FQNNGV. The CDR3 covers 16 residues. V lost 6 bases to trimming and J lost 0 bases; unmatched junction nucleotides: 4. As DNA, the CDR3 is TGTGCCAGCAGTTCCGGACAGGGGGCGAACACCGGGGAGCTGTTTTTT. The encoded protein is CASSSGQGANTGELFF.

This clonotype was observed a handful of times. The chain carries TRBV4-1 and TRBJ2-1, with TRBD1 identical over 9 bases. V lost 0 bases to trimming and J lost 8 bases; unmatched junction nucleotides: 8. Germline CDR1 and CDR2: MGHRA and YSYEKL. This CDR3 region has 16 residues. CDR3: CASSQDYGQGMDEQFF. Written as DNA, the CDR3 is TGCGCCAGCAGCCAAGATTACGGACAGGGGATGGATGAGCAGTTCTTC.

V gene TRBV4-2 combines with J gene TRBJ2-7; 12 nucleotides match TRBD2. CDR1 and CDR2 from the germline V gene are LGHNA and YNFKEQ. The J segment lost 7 bases and the V segment lost 1 base, leaving 14 bases of the junction unmatched. This CDR3 contains 18 residues. CDR3 protein: CASSQAQTSGRLYNEQYF. The CDR3 bases are TGTGCCAGCAGCCAAGCCCAGACTAGCGGGAGACTTTACAATGAGCAGTACTTC.

This clonotype was observed many times. The DNA for the CDR3 is TGTGCCACCAGCAGAGCCCGACAGGCCGCCTCTGGAAACACCATATATTTT. It is translated as CATSRARQAASGNTIYF. This chain connects TRBV15 to TRBJ1-3; D is possibly TRBD1 (6 bases). Looked up from germline, CDR1 is LNHNV and CDR2 is YYDKDF (reference sequence). The V and J ends lost 1 base and 0 bases respectively, with 13 bases between them. CDR3 length equals 17 residues.

This clonotype was counted at least ten times. The J gene is TRBJ2-1, the V gene TRBV2; D unclear. The V end lost 5 bases, the J end lost 6 bases, and 5 bases lay between the germline ends. This CDR3 contains 11 residues. Per germline, CDR1 SNHLY and CDR2 FYNNEI. The CDR3 DNA follows: TGTGCCAGCAGTTACACCAATGAGCAGTTCTTC. Residues: CASSYTNEQFF.

This clonotype was picked up a small number of times. The rearrangement uses TRBV9 and TRBJ1-6; D is unresolved. Germline V gene sequence: CDR1 SGDLS, CDR2 YYNGEE. CDR3 length equals 16 residues. The V and J ends lost 4 bases and 10 bases respectively, with 21 bases between them. The CDR3 spells CASSSHSGQSGSPLHF. CDR3 coding DNA: TGTGCCAGCAGCTCGCATTCCGGCCAAAGCGGGTCACCCCTCCACTTT.

The chain joins TRBV15 to TRBJ2-7; D gene ambiguous. V was clipped by 3 bases and J by 2 bases, with 11 bases between them. This CDR3 region has 14 residues. CDR1 LNHNV and CDR2 YYDKDF come from the germline V gene (reference sequence). In nucleotides, the CDR3 is TGTGCCACCAGCAGCTTTGGGGTGGCCTACGAGCAGTACTTC. Its protein product is CATSSFGVAYEQYF. Full variable domain (outside the CDR3, taken from reference TRBV15 and TRBJ2-7): DAMVIQNPRYQVTQFGKPVTLSCSQTLNHNVMYWYQQKSSQAPKLLFHYYDKDFNNEADTPDNFQSRRPNTSFCFLDIRSPGLGDTAMYLCATSSFGVAYEQYFGPGTRLTVT.

This clonotype was seen ten or more times. This chain uses TRBV18 with TRBJ1-1; 10 bases align to TRBD1. The germline CDR1 and CDR2 sequences are KGHSH and LQKENI. With V trimmed by 2 bases and J by 6 bases, 6 bases remained unmatched. The CDR3 is 15 amino acids. The CDR3 DNA is TGTGCCAGCTCACCATTGACAGGGGGCGACCCTGAAGCTTTCTTT. It yields the protein CASSPLTGGDPEAFF.

This clonotype was found many times. At one end, the junction sequence differs from germline, possibly due to a read error. This rearrangement joins TRBV4-3 to TRBJ2-7; a weak D match, TRBD1 (5 bases). The CDR3 spans 14 residues. Germline lookup yields CDR1 LGHNA and CDR2 YSLEER. CDR3 coding DNA: TGCGCCAGCAGACAAGACAGTAGCTCCTACGAGCAGTACTTC. It is translated as CASRQDSSSYEQYF.

A few counts support this clonotype. CDR3: CASSLQMMNTEAFF. The CDR3 DNA reads TGTGCCAGCAGCTTGCAGATGATGAACACTGAAGCTTTCTTT. The chain employs TRBV5-6 and TRBJ1-1, with D uncertain. The CDR3 is 14 amino acids. Trimming removed 1 base from V and 0 bases from J, with 7 bases in between. The germline V gene encodes CDR1 SGHDT and CDR2 YYEEEE. Full variable domain (outside the CDR3, taken from reference TRBV5-6 and TRBJ1-1): DAGVTQSPTHLIKTRGQQVTLRCSPKSGHDTVSWYQQALGQGPQFIFQYYEEEERQRGNFPDRFSGHQFPNYSSELNVNALLLGDSALYLCASSLQMMNTEAFFGQGTRLTVV.

This CDR3 reads CATSDVWDRGRPGELFF. CDR3 coding DNA: TGTGCCACCAGTGATGTCTGGGACAGGGGGCGCCCCGGGGAGCTGTTTTTT. The V gene is TRBV24-1, the J gene TRBJ2-2, with 12 bases that match TRBD1. V gave up 3 bases and J gave up 6 bases; unmatched junction bases: 7. Looked up from germline, CDR1 is KGHDR and CDR2 is SFDVKD. The CDR3 loop spans 17 amino acids.

The chain couples TRBV12-3 or TRBV12-4 to TRBJ2-7; 7 nucleotides line up with TRBD2. The CDR3 covers 14 residues. Losses at the gene ends were 5 bases for V and 6 bases for J; bases not matched to a gene: 10. Written as DNA, the CDR3 is TGTGCCAGCAGTCTATCCCCGGGGGGACCCGAGCAGTACTTC. Translation gives CASSLSPGGPEQYF.

This clonotype was seen repeatedly, ten times or more. The CDR3 region has the DNA TGTGCCAGCAGCTCCAAATCCGGGACTAGCGGACGAAACAAGTTCTTC. It encodes CASSSKSGTSGRNKFF. V usage is TRBV11-2 and J usage is TRBJ2-1; 11 nucleotides align to TRBD2. This CDR3 comprises 16 residues. J lost 14 bases, V lost 4 bases, and 16 bases had no gene match. Per germline, CDR1 SGHAT and CDR2 FQNNGV.

This clonotype was seen many times. A read error may account for a junction end that differs from germline. The genes are TRBV3-1 and TRBJ2-7, with D tentatively TRBD1 or TRBD2 (5 bases each). The CDR3 length is 13 residues. Germline V gives CDR1 LGHDT, CDR2 YNNKEL (reference sequence). CDR3 sequence: CASSPPGGDYRHF. The CDR3 DNA reads as TGTGCCAGCAGCCCCCCTGGGGGAGATTACAGGCACTTC.

This clonotype came up a few times. Possible read error: a much larger clone is one base away. The V call is TRBV28, the J call TRBJ2-7; D not certain. The germline V gene encodes CDR1 MDHEN and CDR2 SYDVKM. This CDR3 region has 18 residues. The CDR3 loop reads CASSFSISVAGFSYEQCF. CDR3 DNA: TGTGCCAGCAGTTTTTCTATCAGTGTTGCCGGGTTTTCCTACGAGCAGTGCTTC.

This clonotype was counted many times. V usage is TRBV2 and J usage is TRBJ2-1; D unclear. Deletions cut 4 bases from V and 7 bases from J, with 5 bases between. Germline-derived CDR1 and CDR2 are SNHLY and FYNNEI. There are 11 residues in the CDR3. The CDR3 protein is CASSGANEQFF. CDR3 bases: TGTGCCAGCAGTGGGGCTAATGAGCAGTTCTTC.

Only a few counts were recorded for this clonotype. The rearrangement uses TRBV6-4 and TRBJ1-4; 12 bases are a match to TRBD1. V dropped 6 bases and J dropped 3; count of bases not matched to a gene: 23. This CDR3 has 22 residues. Germline CDR1 reads MRHNA; CDR2 reads SNTAGT. CDR3 nucleotides: TGTGCCAGCAGACCCCCAACCCCCAACCGGGACAGGGGGCGACTTCCTAATGAAAAACTGTTTTTT. Its protein is CASRPPTPNRDRGRLPNEKLFF.

The chain recombines TRBV7-2 with TRBJ2-1; D call uncertain. Trimming took 1 base from V and 4 from J, leaving 14 bases between them. Germline V gene sequence: CDR1 SGHTA, CDR2 FQGNSA. This CDR3 has 16 residues. DNA of the CDR3: TGTGCCAGCAGCTTAGGGCCGGGCCAAACTTACAATGAGCAGTTCTTC. Protein: CASSLGPGQTYNEQFF.

V is TRBV30 and J is TRBJ2-3, with D possibly TRBD1 on 6 matching bases. Germline V gene lookup returns CDR1 GTSNPN and CDR2 SVGIG (reference sequence). V lost 4 bases and J 4 bases, leaving 15 bases between the germline ends. This CDR3 is built from 14 residues. DNA for the CDR3: TGTGCCTGGACTGTAGGGGGTGGGGCAGATACGCAGTATTTT. Residues: CAWTVGGGADTQYF.